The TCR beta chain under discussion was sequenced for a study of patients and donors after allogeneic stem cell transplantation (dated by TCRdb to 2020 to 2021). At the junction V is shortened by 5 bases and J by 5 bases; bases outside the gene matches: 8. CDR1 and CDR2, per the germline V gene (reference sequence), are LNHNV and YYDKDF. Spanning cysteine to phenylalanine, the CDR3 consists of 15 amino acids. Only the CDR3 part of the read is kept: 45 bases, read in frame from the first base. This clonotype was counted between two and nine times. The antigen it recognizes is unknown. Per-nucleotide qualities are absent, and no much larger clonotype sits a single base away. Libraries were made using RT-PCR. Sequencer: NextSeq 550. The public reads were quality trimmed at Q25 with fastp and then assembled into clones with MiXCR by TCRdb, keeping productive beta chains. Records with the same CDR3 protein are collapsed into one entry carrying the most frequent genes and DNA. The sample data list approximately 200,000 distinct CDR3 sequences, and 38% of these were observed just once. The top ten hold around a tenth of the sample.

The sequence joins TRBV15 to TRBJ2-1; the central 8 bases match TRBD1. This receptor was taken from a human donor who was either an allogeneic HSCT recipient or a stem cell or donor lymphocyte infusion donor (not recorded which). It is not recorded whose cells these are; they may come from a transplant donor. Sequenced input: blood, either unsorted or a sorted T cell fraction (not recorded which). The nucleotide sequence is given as TGTGCCACCAGCCAGAACAGGGGGTTCGACAATGAGCAGTTCTTC. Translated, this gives CATSQNRGFDNEQFF. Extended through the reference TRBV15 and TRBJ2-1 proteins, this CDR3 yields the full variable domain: DAMVIQNPRYQVTQFGKPVTLSCSQTLNHNVMYWYQQKSSQAPKLLFHYYDKDFNNEADTPDNFQSRRPNTSFCFLDIRSPGLGDTAMYLCATSQNRGFDNEQFFGPGTRLTVL.